Below, 6 T cell receptor beta chains from the same sample are listed, as sequenced in a study of shared clonotypes between healthy human individuals (dated by TCRdb to about 2020). The protocol used for the library was the immunoSEQ multiplex PCR assay. The immuneACCESS repertoire file appears here via TCRdb, limited to in-frame rearrangements. These files lack a portion of the clones; in checked studies, under half of the deficit traces to unresolved V genes, and the cause of the others is not known. Across this sample there are some 300,000 clones, with about 73% seen only once. The ten biggest clones cover 10% of the sample. The sequencing input was memory CD4+ T cells sorted from blood. The cell subset or site label here, explained by the study, means: CD45RA-negative fraction. The receptors here all came from a man under 40 in good health.

Turning to this clone: The sample contains more than one DNA sequence encoding this CDR3. V usage is TRBV28 and J usage is TRBJ2-7; weak D call: TRBD1 (5 bases). V gave up 5 bases and J gave up 4 bases, with 9 bases separating them. From germline, CDR1 is MDHEN and CDR2 SYDVKM. The CDR3 extends over 12 amino acids. DNA of the CDR3: TGTGCCAGCAGTCAGGGTTCGTACGAGCAGTACTTC. Protein product: CASSQGSYEQYF.

In this sample, this clone turned up once. This chain connects TRBV7-2 to TRBJ2-1; 8 bases align to TRBD2. The CDR3 loop spans 14 amino acids. J lost 9 bases, V lost 2 bases, and 6 bases had no gene match. CDR1 is SGHTA, CDR2 FQGNSA, per germline. DNA for the CDR3: TGTGCCAGCAGCTTATCACTAGCGGTAAGTGAGCAGTTCTTC. It encodes CASSLSLAVSEQFF.

The rearrangement links TRBV10-2 to TRBJ2-2; a possible D gene is TRBD2 (5 bases). This CDR3 has 15 amino acids. The V gene lost 4 bases and the J gene lost 2 bases, with 11 bases spanning the gap. CDR1 WSHSY and CDR2 SAAADI come from the germline V gene. The CDR3 DNA reads TGCGCCAGCAGTGTGACTATCGGAAACACCGGGGAGCTGTTTTTT. Amino acid sequence: CASSVTIGNTGELFF.

V and J are TRBV6-1 and TRBJ1-3, with D possibly matching TRBD1 (5 bases). The germline V gene encodes CDR1 MNHNS and CDR2 SASEGT. V gave up 7 bases and J gave up 2 bases, with 9 bases separating them. The CDR3 spans 13 residues. As DNA, the CDR3 is TGTGCCAGCACCCAAGGGGCTGGAAACACCATATATTTT. Residues: CASTQGAGNTIYF.

V and J are TRBV30 and TRBJ1-4; the D is unclear. Germline values: CDR1 GTSNPN, CDR2 SVGIG (reference sequence). The CDR3 contains 12 residues. Trimming removed 4 bases from V and 8 bases from J, with 11 bases in between. This CDR3 reads CAWMVQKEKLFF. The CDR3 DNA reads as TGTGCCTGGATGGTGCAGAAGGAAAAACTGTTTTTT.

This clone has more than one count but fewer than ten. This chain connects TRBV7-6 to TRBJ2-5; D perhaps matches TRBD2 (6 bases). The V and J ends lost 5 bases and 5 bases respectively, with 15 bases between them. In germline, CDR1 is SGHVS, CDR2 FNYEAQ. CDR3 size: 14 residues. CDR3 residues: CASSPMGGSETQYF. The CDR3 DNA sequence: TGTGCCAGCAGCCCGATGGGGGGAAGCGAGACCCAGTACTTC.